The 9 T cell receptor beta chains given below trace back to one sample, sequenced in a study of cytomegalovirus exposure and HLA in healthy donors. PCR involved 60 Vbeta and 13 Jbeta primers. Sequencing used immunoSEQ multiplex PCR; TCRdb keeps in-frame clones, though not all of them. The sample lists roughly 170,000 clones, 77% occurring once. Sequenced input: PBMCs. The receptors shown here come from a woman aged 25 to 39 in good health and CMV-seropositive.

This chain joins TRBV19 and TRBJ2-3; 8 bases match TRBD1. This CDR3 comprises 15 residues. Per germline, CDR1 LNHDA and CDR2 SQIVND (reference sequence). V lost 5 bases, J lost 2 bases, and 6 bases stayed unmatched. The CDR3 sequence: CASSGGRGPTDTQYF. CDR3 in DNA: TGTGCCAGTAGTGGGGGCAGGGGGCCCACAGATACGCAGTATTTT.

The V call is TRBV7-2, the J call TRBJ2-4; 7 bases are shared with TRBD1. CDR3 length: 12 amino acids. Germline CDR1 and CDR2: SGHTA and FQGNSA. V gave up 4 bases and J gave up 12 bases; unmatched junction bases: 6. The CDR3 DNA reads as TGTGCCAGCAGCTCAGACAGGGTGGGTCAGTACTTC. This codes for CASSSDRVGQYF.

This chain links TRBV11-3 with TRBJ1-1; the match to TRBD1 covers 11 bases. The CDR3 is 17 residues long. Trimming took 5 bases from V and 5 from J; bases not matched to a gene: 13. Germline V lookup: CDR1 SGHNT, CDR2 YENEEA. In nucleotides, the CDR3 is TGTGCCAGCAGCCCCTACCAGGACAGGGGGCTTAGGACTGAAGCTTTCTTT. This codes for CASSPYQDRGLRTEAFF.

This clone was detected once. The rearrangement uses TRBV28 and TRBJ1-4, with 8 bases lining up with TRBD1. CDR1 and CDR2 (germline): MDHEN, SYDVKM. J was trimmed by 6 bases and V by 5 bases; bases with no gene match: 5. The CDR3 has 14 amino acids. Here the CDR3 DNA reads TGTGCCAGCAGTCCTCCGGGACAGGATGAAAAACTGTTTTTT. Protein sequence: CASSPPGQDEKLFF.

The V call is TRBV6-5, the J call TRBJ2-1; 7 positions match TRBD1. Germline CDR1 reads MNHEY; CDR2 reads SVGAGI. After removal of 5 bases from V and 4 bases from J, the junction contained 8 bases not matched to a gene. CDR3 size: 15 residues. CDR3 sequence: CASSLGTVLYNEQFF. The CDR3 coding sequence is TGTGCCAGCAGTCTAGGGACAGTCCTTTACAATGAGCAGTTCTTC.

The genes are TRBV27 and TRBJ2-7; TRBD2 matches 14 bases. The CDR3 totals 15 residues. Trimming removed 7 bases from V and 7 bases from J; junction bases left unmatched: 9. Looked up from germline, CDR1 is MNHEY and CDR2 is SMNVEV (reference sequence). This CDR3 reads CASTPGTSGRGEQYF. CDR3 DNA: TGTGCCAGCACCCCAGGGACTAGCGGGAGAGGGGAGCAGTACTTC.

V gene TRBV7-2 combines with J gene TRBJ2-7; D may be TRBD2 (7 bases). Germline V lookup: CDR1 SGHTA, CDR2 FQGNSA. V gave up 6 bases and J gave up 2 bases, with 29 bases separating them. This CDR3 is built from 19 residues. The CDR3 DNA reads TGTGCCAGCAGTTCAAGGGGGGGCGCAGCCCCAACGGTACCCTACGAGCAGTACTTC. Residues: CASSSRGGAAPTVPYEQYF. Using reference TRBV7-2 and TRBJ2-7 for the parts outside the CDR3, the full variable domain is GAGVSQSPSNKVTEKGKDVELRCDPISGHTALYWYRQSLGQGLEFLIYFQGNSAPDKSGLPSDRFSAERTGGSVSTLTIQRTQQEDSAVYLCASSSRGGAAPTVPYEQYFGPGTRLTVT.

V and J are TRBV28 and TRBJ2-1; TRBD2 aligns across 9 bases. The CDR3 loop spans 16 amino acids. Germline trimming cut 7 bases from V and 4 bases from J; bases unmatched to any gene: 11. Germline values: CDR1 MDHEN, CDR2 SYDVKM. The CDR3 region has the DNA TGTGCCAGCACGCCGGCCGGGCTAGCGGGATACAATGAGCAGTTCTTC. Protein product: CASTPAGLAGYNEQFF. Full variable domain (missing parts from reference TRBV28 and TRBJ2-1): DVKVTQSSRYLVKRTGEKVFLECVQDMDHENMFWYRQDPGLGLRLIYFSYDVKMKEKGDIPEGYSVSREKKERFSLILESASTNQTSMYLCASTPAGLAGYNEQFFGPGTRLTVL.

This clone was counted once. The CDR3 loop reads CASSYDSGRMQYF. The CDR3 region has the DNA TGTGCCAGCAGTTACGATAGCGGGAGGATGCAGTACTTC. The chain joins TRBV6-6 to TRBJ2-7; 10 nucleotides align to TRBD2. CDR1 is MNHNY, CDR2 SVGAGI, per germline (reference sequence). Trimming took 2 bases from V and 9 from J; bases not matched to a gene: 4. The CDR3 is 13 amino acids.